The clone carrying this TCR beta chain came up a few times. The antigen is undetermined. The entry originates in a study of blood T cells in healthy people across ages. General observations from the study: As age increased, TCR beta diversity per million T cells fell in a roughly linear fashion. Among long-lived donors, naive CD4+ cells were more numerous and diversity higher than in aged donors.

For the second PCR, which ran for roughly 6 to 12 cycles, a sample-barcoded 5' primer and a J-beta primer mix were used. TCRdb redid the calling of the 5' RACE reads with MiXCR, one entry per CDR3 protein. In the table there are approximately 1.5 million distinct CDR3 sequences, 40% to 45% of which are singletons. The CDR3 extends over 14 amino acids. The V end was cut by 1 base, the J end by 2 bases, with 6 bases between. The sequence was obtained from a woman under 30 in good health. The genes are TRBV12-3 or TRBV12-4 and TRBJ1-3; D remains ambiguous. Sample: blood. The CDR3 region has the DNA TGTGCCAGCAGTTTAGGTCACACTGGAAACACCATATATTTT. This sequence encodes CASSLGHTGNTIYF.